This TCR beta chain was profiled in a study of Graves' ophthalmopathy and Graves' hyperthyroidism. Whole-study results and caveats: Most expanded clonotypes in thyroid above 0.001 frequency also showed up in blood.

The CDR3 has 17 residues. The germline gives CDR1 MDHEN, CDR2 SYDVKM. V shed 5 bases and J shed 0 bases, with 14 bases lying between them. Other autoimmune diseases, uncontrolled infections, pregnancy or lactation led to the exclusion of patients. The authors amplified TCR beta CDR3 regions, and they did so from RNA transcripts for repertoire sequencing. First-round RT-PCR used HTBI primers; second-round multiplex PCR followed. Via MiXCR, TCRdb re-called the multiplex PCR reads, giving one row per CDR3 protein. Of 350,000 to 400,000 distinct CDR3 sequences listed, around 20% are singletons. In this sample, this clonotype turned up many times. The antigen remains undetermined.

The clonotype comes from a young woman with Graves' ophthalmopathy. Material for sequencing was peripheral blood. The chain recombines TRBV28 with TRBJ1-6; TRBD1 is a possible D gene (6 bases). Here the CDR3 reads CASSNPGGLSYNSPLHF. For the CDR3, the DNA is TGTGCCAGCAGTAACCCCGGGGGCCTCTCCTATAATTCACCCCTCCACTTT.